This T cell receptor beta chain emerged from a study of blood T cell repertoires in COVID-19. Data came from immunoSEQ multiplex PCR; TCRdb stores just in-frame clones and leaves some out. The table lists roughly 250,000 clones, approximately 79% of them singletons. The CDR3 spans 14 residues. Per germline, CDR1 MRHNA and CDR2 SNTAGT. V gave up 6 bases and J gave up 7 bases; unmatched junction bases: 7. This receptor was obtained from a woman of 80 years or more with active or convalescent COVID-19. Sequencing was carried out using peripheral blood. The chain couples TRBV6-4 to TRBJ2-1; TRBD2 matches 9 bases. CDR3 in amino acids: CASRPLSGGNEQFF. The DNA for the CDR3 is TGTGCCAGCAGGCCCCTTAGCGGGGGAAATGAGCAGTTCTTC.